Sequencing of this T cell receptor beta chain was carried out in a study of T cells after posttransplantation cyclophosphamide. Overall study results and limits: Blood and skin or GI T cell repertoires showed limited TRB overlap. Donor CD8+ memory clones often dominated recipient blood repertoires at later times.

This CDR3 is built from 14 residues. With 1 base removed from V and 3 bases from J, the gap between germline ends came to 7 bases. Germline CDR1 and CDR2: MNHNS and SASEGT. The assay was immunoSEQ multiplex PCR, and TCRdb's table has in-frame clones only and misses some. The sample includes more than 30,000 clones, none of them occurring once. The sample holds many counts of this clone. The antigen remains unidentified. The TCR sequence derives from a girl aged 10 to 17 in good health, CMV-negative, and a related stem cell transplant donor. The sequencing sample was made of PBMCs. The genes are TRBV6-1 and TRBJ1-3; D not resolved. The CDR3 DNA follows: TGTGCCAGCAGTGAAGGTGGGCTTGGAAACACCATATATTTT. Protein product: CASSEGGLGNTIYF.